Below are 27 T cell receptor beta chains sequenced from a single sample in a study of Ad26.COV2.S vaccination and SARS-CoV-2 variants. Here immunoSEQ multiplex PCR was the method, and the copy in TCRdb shows in-frame clones only, minus some. The table includes 300,000 to 500,000 clones, more than 85% detected once. Noted treatment: some 19 received Ad26.COV2.S at low or high dose, single or two shots; 5 received placebo; per-sample allocation not given. It was on day 63 after the first vaccine or placebo injection that samples were taken. Sequencing used peripheral blood, obtained in a trial of Ad26.COV2.S vaccine versus placebo. These receptors all stem from a person between 18 and 65 years old who received the Ad26.COV2.S COVID-19 vaccine or a placebo.

The chain recombines TRBV18 with TRBJ1-5; maybe TRBD1 (5 bases). In germline, CDR1 is KGHSH, CDR2 LQKENI. The CDR3 loop spans 15 amino acids. Trimming pared 2 bases from V and 0 bases from J, leaving 8 bases between. This CDR3 reads CASSPDSYSNQPQHF. Here the CDR3 DNA reads TGTGCCAGCTCACCAGACAGCTATAGCAATCAGCCCCAGCATTTT.

The chain combines TRBV5-1 with TRBJ1-1, with D possibly being TRBD1 (5 bases). Germline values: CDR1 SGHRS, CDR2 YFSETQ. V lost 4 bases and J 2 bases, leaving 9 bases between the germline ends. CDR3 size: 13 residues. The CDR3 sequence: CASSLQDNTEAFF. DNA for the CDR3: TGCGCCAGCAGCCTACAGGATAACACTGAAGCTTTCTTT.

This chain links TRBV5-4 with TRBJ2-7; 7 nucleotides match TRBD1. CDR3 size: 16 residues. V was pared by 0 bases and J by 0 bases, with 6 bases of the junction left unmatched. The V gene's germline CDR1 is SGHNT and CDR2 YYREEE (reference sequence). The CDR3 sequence is CASSLAGTASSYEQYF. In DNA, the CDR3 is TGTGCCAGCAGCTTGGCCGGGACAGCTAGCTCCTACGAGCAGTACTTC.

This chain joins TRBV15 and TRBJ1-3; D may be TRBD1 (6 bases). Deletions cut 2 bases from V and 8 bases from J, with 13 bases between. The CDR3 contains 14 residues. The V gene's germline CDR1 is LNHNV and CDR2 YYDKDF (reference sequence). This CDR3 reads CATSRLNREHTIYF. For the CDR3, the DNA is TGTGCCACCAGCAGACTGAACAGGGAGCACACCATATATTTT.

In nucleotides, the CDR3 is TGCGCCAGCAGCCAAGATCCAGGGGGCTCAACCGGGGAGCTGTTTTTT. Its translation is CASSQDPGGSTGELFF. The chain couples TRBV4-3 to TRBJ2-2; 8 positions match TRBD1. The CDR3 runs 16 residues. CDR1 and CDR2 from the germline V gene are LGHNA and YSLEER. Trimming took 0 bases from V and 5 from J; bases not matched to a gene: 5.

V usage is TRBV19 and J usage is TRBJ2-5, with TRBD1 identical over 8 bases. The CDR3 loop spans 14 amino acids. V dropped 3 bases and J dropped 4; count of bases not matched to a gene: 4. From germline, CDR1 is LNHDA and CDR2 SQIVND (reference sequence). The CDR3 region is CASSIDRGRETQYF. The CDR3 DNA reads TGTGCCAGTAGTATTGACAGGGGAAGAGAGACCCAGTACTTC.

The CDR3 region is CASSPFQGSEQYF. CDR3 DNA sequence: TGTGCCAGCAGTCCATTCCAGGGTTCCGAGCAGTACTTC. The chain has TRBV6-5 and TRBJ2-7; TRBD1 might be the D (5 bases). The CDR3 extends over 13 amino acids. Trimming removed 5 bases at V and 6 bases at J, with 14 bases between. Germline V gene data show CDR1 as MNHEY and CDR2 as SVGAGI.

The rearrangement links TRBV13 to TRBJ2-2; TRBD1 matches at 7 bases. The germline CDR1 and CDR2 sequences are PRHDT and FYEKMQ (reference sequence). This CDR3 comprises 15 residues. Losses at the gene ends were 4 bases for V and 3 bases for J; bases not matched to a gene: 5. The CDR3: CASSYRQGDTGELFF. CDR3 in DNA: TGTGCCAGCAGCTACCGACAGGGAGACACCGGGGAGCTGTTTTTT.

The chain employs TRBV7-8 and TRBJ2-7; 9 bases line up with TRBD2. The germline CDR1 and CDR2 sequences are SGHVS and FQNEAQ. With 2 bases clipped from V and 6 bases from J, the junction kept 5 bases outside the gene matches. This CDR3 is 14 amino acids long. In nucleotides, the CDR3 is TGTGCCAGCAGCTTACGAGCGGGGGGTGCCGAGCAGTACTTC. Translated, it gives CASSLRAGGAEQYF.

The chain joins TRBV6-2 or TRBV6-3 to TRBJ1-1; 9 bases map to TRBD1. J lost 1 base, V lost 0 bases, and 3 bases had no gene match. The CDR3 runs 16 residues. The germline V gene encodes CDR1 MNHEY and CDR2 SVGEGT. This CDR3 reads CASSYSWTGANTEAFF. As DNA, the CDR3 is TGTGCCAGCAGTTACTCTTGGACAGGGGCGAACACTGAAGCTTTCTTT.

The rearrangement uses TRBV11-2 and TRBJ2-3; 8 bases line up with TRBD2. CDR3 size: 18 residues. Per the germline V gene, CDR1 is SGHAT and CDR2 is FQNNGV. The J segment lost 3 bases and the V segment lost 5 bases, leaving 16 bases of the junction unmatched. Written as DNA, the CDR3 is TGTGCCAGCAGCGGAGGCATTCTAAGCGGGGGAGAGACAGATACGCAGTATTTT. Amino acid sequence: CASSGGILSGGETDTQYF.

The CDR3 DNA is TGTGCCAGCAGCTTAGCCCCCTCGGGGGTTTGGGAGACCCAGTACTTC. This gives the protein CASSLAPSGVWETQYF. V gene TRBV11-2 combines with J gene TRBJ2-5; weak D call: TRBD2 (6 bases). CDR3 length: 16 residues. V shed 1 base and J shed 5 bases, with 17 bases lying between them. CDR1 is SGHAT and CDR2 is FQNNGV in the germline V gene.

The genes are TRBV6-5 and TRBJ1-1; D uncertain. This CDR3 has 14 residues. Germline V gene sequence: CDR1 MNHEY, CDR2 SVGAGI. V shed 3 bases and J shed 4 bases, with 12 bases lying between them. This chain's CDR3 is CASSYSTVGTEAFF. The CDR3 nucleotides are TGTGCCAGCAGTTATTCCACAGTTGGCACTGAAGCTTTCTTT.

The chain couples TRBV7-2 to TRBJ1-2; a weak D match, TRBD1 (5 bases). Germline assignment: CDR1 SGHTA and CDR2 FQGNSA. V lost 5 bases and J 4 bases, leaving 20 bases between the germline ends. The CDR3 length is 16 residues. The CDR3 DNA reads as TGTGCCAGCAGCCCCTTGCGGGGGGTCCCTTTCTATGGCTACACCTTC. Protein product: CASSPLRGVPFYGYTF.

Only a few counts were recorded for this clone. CDR3 protein: CASSEGTAATNEKLFF. CDR3 in DNA: TGTGCCAGCAGTGAAGGGACCGCCGCAACTAATGAAAAACTGTTTTTT. The rearrangement joins TRBV2 to TRBJ1-4; D is unresolved. The V and J ends lost 1 base and 0 bases respectively, with 9 bases between them. This CDR3 has 16 residues. Germline-derived CDR1 and CDR2 are SNHLY and FYNNEI.

This clone was seen more than once but under ten times. V usage is TRBV5-6 and J usage is TRBJ1-5, with D perhaps matching TRBD1 (5 bases). CDR3 length: 17 amino acids. V lost 4 bases to trimming and J lost 1 base, with 18 bases between them. Germline-derived CDR1 and CDR2 are SGHDT and YYEEEE. The CDR3 nucleotides read TGTGCCAGCAGCGCCGCGGTGAGAGGGGCCAGCAATCAGCCCCAGCATTTT. It yields the protein CASSAAVRGASNQPQHF.

The CDR3 loop reads CASSLDQGGSSYNSPLHF. The CDR3 DNA reads as TGTGCCAGCAGCTTGGATCAGGGTGGAAGCTCCTATAATTCACCCCTCCACTTT. This chain uses TRBV5-6 with TRBJ1-6; possibly TRBD1 for D (5 bases). V gave up 0 bases and J gave up 0 bases, with 13 bases separating them. This CDR3 has 18 amino acids. CDR1 is SGHDT and CDR2 is YYEEEE in the germline V gene.

The J gene is TRBJ2-3, the V gene TRBV5-1, with 13 bases lining up with TRBD2. The germline V gene has CDR1 SGHRS and CDR2 YFSETQ. The CDR3 loop spans 18 amino acids. V trimming: 0 bases; J trimming: 5 bases; junction bases outside the gene matches: 9. The CDR3 DNA reads TGCGCCAGCAGCTTGGCCACTAGCGGGGGGGCCAAGATAGATACGCAGTATTTT. It is translated as CASSLATSGGAKIDTQYF.

This chain connects TRBV30 to TRBJ1-6; D gene ambiguous. Germline CDR1 reads GTSNPN; CDR2 reads SVGIG (reference sequence). Trimming stripped 4 bases from V and 4 bases from J, with 8 bases between. The CDR3 is 13 amino acids. The CDR3 sequence is CAWKSLYNSPLHF. The CDR3 nucleotides are TGTGCCTGGAAGAGTCTATATAATTCACCCCTCCACTTT.

V usage is TRBV19 and J usage is TRBJ2-3; D ambiguous. Trimming removed 0 bases at V and 5 bases at J, with 12 bases between. The CDR3 sequence is 15 residues long. Germline values: CDR1 LNHDA, CDR2 SQIVND (reference sequence). In DNA, the CDR3 is TGTGCCAGTAGTATAGATATGGGGTTTGGAGATACGCAGTATTTT. Translated, it gives CASSIDMGFGDTQYF.

V gene TRBV27 combines with J gene TRBJ1-4; no reliable D call. The V end was cut by 0 bases, the J end by 8 bases, with 13 bases between. The germline V gene has CDR1 MNHEY and CDR2 SMNVEV (reference sequence). The CDR3 length is 15 residues. CDR3 residues: CASSLSLGLREKLFF. DNA of the CDR3: TGTGCCAGCAGTTTATCGTTGGGGTTAAGGGAAAAACTGTTTTTT.

V gene TRBV27 combines with J gene TRBJ2-1; maybe TRBD2 (5 bases). The V gene lost 5 bases and the J gene lost 6 bases, with 20 bases spanning the gap. Germline V gene data show CDR1 as MNHEY and CDR2 as SMNVEV (reference sequence). The CDR3 totals 16 residues. CDR3 residues: CASSPSPGGLLNEQFF. The CDR3 DNA sequence: TGTGCCAGCAGTCCCTCCCCCGGCGGGCTGCTCAATGAGCAGTTCTTC.

This clone has a single count. This same CDR3 is encoded by further DNA sequences in the sample. The genes are TRBV6-1 and TRBJ2-5, with no clear D. Per germline, CDR1 MNHNS and CDR2 SASEGT. This CDR3 is built from 14 residues. The V end lost 1 base, the J end lost 5 bases, and 11 bases lay between the germline ends. Written as DNA, the CDR3 is TGTGCCAGCAGTGAAGGACCCGGTGGGGAGACCCAGTACTTC. Translation: CASSEGPGGETQYF.

The rearrangement links TRBV11-2 to TRBJ2-3; 9 bases align to TRBD2. Germline CDR1 and CDR2: SGHAT and FQNNGV. There are 15 residues in the CDR3. With V trimmed by 5 bases and J by 5 bases, 8 bases remained unmatched. CDR3 nucleotides: TGTGCCAGCAGCGCCGAGACTAGCGGTGAAGATACGCAGTATTTT. Amino acid sequence: CASSAETSGEDTQYF.

The chain links TRBV7-9 to TRBJ1-2; D is undetermined. Trimming took 1 base from V and 7 from J, leaving 13 bases between them. The germline V gene encodes CDR1 SEHNR and CDR2 FQNEAQ (reference sequence). The CDR3 loop spans 14 amino acids. The CDR3 bases are TGTGCCAGCAGCTTAGGCCAGTCCAGCAGTGGCTACACCTTC. It is translated as CASSLGQSSSGYTF. Drawing the rest from reference TRBV7-9 and TRBJ1-2, the complete variable domain is DTGVSQNPRHKITKRGQNVTFRCDPISEHNRLYWYRQTLGQGPEFLTYFQNEAQLEKSRLLSDRFSAERPKGSFSTLEIQRTEQGDSAMYLCASSLGQSSSGYTFGSGTRLTVV.

This chain links TRBV19 with TRBJ2-7; 11 bases map to TRBD1. V lost 4 bases and J lost 2; bases outside the gene matches: 4. The V gene's germline CDR1 is LNHDA and CDR2 SQIVND (reference sequence). CDR3 length equals 15 residues. The chain's CDR3 is CASSTPGQGAYEQYF. The CDR3 DNA sequence: TGTGCCAGTAGTACACCGGGACAGGGGGCCTACGAGCAGTACTTC.

This chain links TRBV10-3 with TRBJ2-1; unclear D gene. Trimming removed 4 bases from V and 2 bases from J, with 15 bases in between. The CDR3 consists of 16 residues. The V gene's germline CDR1 is ENHRY and CDR2 SYGVKD. The chain's CDR3 is CAISGGRDNAYNEQFF. CDR3 in DNA: TGTGCCATCAGTGGGGGTAGAGACAACGCCTACAATGAGCAGTTCTTC.